Listed below are T cell receptor beta chains from one sample, sequenced in a study of siplizumab effects on memory and regulatory T cells. TCRdb's table, derived via immunoSEQ multiplex PCR, lists solely in-frame clones and lacks some. The sample lists some 9,000 clones; roughly 69% were seen once. Sequencing input: effector memory CD8+ T cells sorted from blood. The receptors come from a human donor in good health. The CDR3 runs from the conserved cysteine through the conserved F or W. The D gene is left open where the match is weak. Size values are once, few and many counts, or a class for expanded clones, and some rows have none.

length: 17; V: TRBV5-1; size: -; J: TRBJ1-4; D: -; DNA: TGCGCCAGCAGCTTCCCCACGGAGGGAACAACTAATGAAAAACTGTTTTTT; CDR3: CASSFPTEGTTNEKLFF
length: 15; V: TRBV6-5; size: -; J: TRBJ1-3; D: TRBD1; DNA: TGTGCCAGCAGTCTCCAGGGGGGACATGGAAACACCATATATTTT; CDR3: CASSLQGGHGNTIYF
length: 12; V: TRBV5-1; size: -; J: TRBJ1-2; D: -; DNA: TGCGCCAGCAGATCCGGGGGAGATGGCTACACCTTC; CDR3: CASRSGGDGYTF
length: 14; V: TRBV7-7; size: few; J: TRBJ1-5; D: TRBD1; DNA: TGTGCCAGCAGCTTGGGGACAGGGGACCAGCCCCAGCATTTT; CDR3: CASSLGTGDQPQHF
length: 16; V: TRBV15; size: -; J: TRBJ2-1; D: -; DNA: TGTGCCACCGATTCTACGGGACGGAGCTCCTACAATGAGCAGTTCTTC; CDR3: CATDSTGRSSYNEQFF
length: 14; V: TRBV5-1; size: -; J: TRBJ1-5; D: TRBD1; DNA: TGCGCCAGCAGCTTGGGGACAGGGATCCAGCCCCAGCATTTT; CDR3: CASSLGTGIQPQHF
length: 14; V: TRBV15; size: -; J: TRBJ2-5; D: -; DNA: TGTGCCACCAGCAGAGAAGGGGGGGGAGAGACCCAGTACTTC; CDR3: CATSREGGGETQYF
length: 15; V: TRBV9; size: -; J: TRBJ1-1; D: TRBD1; DNA: TGTGCCAGCAGCTTGACAGGGGGTGGACTCACTGAAGCTTTCTTT; CDR3: CASSLTGGGLTEAFF
length: 15; V: TRBV19; size: -; J: TRBJ2-3; D: TRBD2; DNA: TGTGCCAGTAGTATTGTGAGCGGGACTACAGATACGCAGTATTTT; CDR3: CASSIVSGTTDTQYF
length: 16; V: TRBV7-8; size: -; J: TRBJ2-5; D: -; DNA: TGTGCCAGCAGCTTAGTCACCCAGGGACCCCAAGAGACCCAGTACTTC; CDR3: CASSLVTQGPQETQYF
length: 11; V: TRBV2; size: -; J: TRBJ1-2; D: -; DNA: TGTGCCAGCAGTGGCAACTATGGCTACACCTTC; CDR3: CASSGNYGYTF
length: 14; V: TRBV15; size: -; J: TRBJ2-3; D: -; DNA: TGTGCCACCAGCAGTAATCCCAGCACAGATACGCAGTATTTT; CDR3: CATSSNPSTDTQYF
length: 13; V: TRBV7-7; size: -; J: TRBJ1-1; D: -; DNA: TGTGCTAGCTCGGACGGGACGAACACTGAAGCTTTCTTT; CDR3: CASSDGTNTEAFF
length: 13; V: TRBV6-1; size: -; J: TRBJ1-6; D: -; DNA: TGTGCCAGCGGAGGGCAGGCGAATTCACCCCTCCACTTT; CDR3: CASGGQANSPLHF
length: 14; V: TRBV30; size: -; J: TRBJ2-3; D: -; DNA: TGTGCCTGGAGGCCCGAGGGGAGAGGAGATACGCAGTATTTT; CDR3: CAWRPEGRGDTQYF
length: 13; V: TRBV29-1; size: -; J: TRBJ2-2; D: TRBD1; DNA: TGCAGCGTGGGGACAGGTGCCACCGGGGAGCTGTTTTTT; CDR3: CSVGTGATGELFF
length: 16; V: TRBV9; size: -; J: TRBJ2-5; D: -; DNA: TGTGCCAGCAGCGCCCACGGTCCGGGACCCTCAGAGACCCAGTACTTC; CDR3: CASSAHGPGPSETQYF
length: 16; V: TRBV6-9; size: -; J: TRBJ1-1; D: -; DNA: TGTGCCAGCAGGATGGGGAGGACAGAAATGAACACTGAAGCTTTCTTT; CDR3: CASRMGRTEMNTEAFF
length: 16; V: TRBV13; size: -; J: TRBJ2-1; D: TRBD2; DNA: TGTGCCAGCAGCTTAAGGACTAGCGGGAATTACAATGAGCAGTTCTTC; CDR3: CASSLRTSGNYNEQFF
length: 14; V: TRBV6-5; size: once; J: TRBJ2-7; D: -; DNA: TGTGCCATTAGAGGATCAGGGAATACCTACGAGCAGTACTTC; CDR3: CAIRGSGNTYEQYF